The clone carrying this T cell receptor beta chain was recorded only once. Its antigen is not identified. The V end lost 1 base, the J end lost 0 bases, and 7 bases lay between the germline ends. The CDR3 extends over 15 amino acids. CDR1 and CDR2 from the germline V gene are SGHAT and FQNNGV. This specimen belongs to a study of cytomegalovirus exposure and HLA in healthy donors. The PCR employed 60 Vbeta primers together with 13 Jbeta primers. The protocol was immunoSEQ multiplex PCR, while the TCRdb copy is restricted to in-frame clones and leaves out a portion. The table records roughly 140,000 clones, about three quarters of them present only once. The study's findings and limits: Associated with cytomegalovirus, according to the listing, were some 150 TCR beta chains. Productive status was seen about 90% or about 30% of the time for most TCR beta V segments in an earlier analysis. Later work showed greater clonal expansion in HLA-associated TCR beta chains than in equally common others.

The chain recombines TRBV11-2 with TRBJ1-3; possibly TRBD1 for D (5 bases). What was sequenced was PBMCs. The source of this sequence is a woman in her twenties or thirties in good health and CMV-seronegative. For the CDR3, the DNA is TGTGCCAGCAGCTTAGCAGGGCACTCTGGAAACACCATATATTTT. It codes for CASSLAGHSGNTIYF.